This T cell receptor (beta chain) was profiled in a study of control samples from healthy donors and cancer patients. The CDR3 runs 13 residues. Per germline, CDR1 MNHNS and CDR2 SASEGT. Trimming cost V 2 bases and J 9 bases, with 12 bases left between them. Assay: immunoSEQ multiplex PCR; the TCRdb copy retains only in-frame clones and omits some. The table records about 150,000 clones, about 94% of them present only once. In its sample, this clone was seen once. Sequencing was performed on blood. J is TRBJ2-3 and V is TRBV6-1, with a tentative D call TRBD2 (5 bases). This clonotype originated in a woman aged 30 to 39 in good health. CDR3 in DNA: TGTGCCAGCAGTGAAATTTTTGGGAGAACGCAGTATTTT. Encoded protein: CASSEIFGRTQYF.